This record looks at one T cell receptor beta chain sequence and its context. Its antigen is not identified. Amplification used 60 Vbeta primers and 13 Jbeta primers. TCRdb keeps only in-frame clones here, not all; method: immunoSEQ multiplex PCR. The table has 200,000 to 250,000 clones, about 75% seen once. The CDR3 contains 14 residues. Germline V CDR1 and CDR2: SGHTA, FQGNSA. V lost 4 bases, J lost 5 bases, and 11 bases lay in between. This entry is derived from a study of cytomegalovirus exposure and HLA in healthy donors. Study background: A prior analysis found some 110 million unique TCR beta sequences from around 190 million T cells.

Broader study findings: A previous analysis found most TCR beta V segments productive roughly 87% or roughly 30% of the time. Researchers catalogued about 160 TCR beta chains as cytomegalovirus-associated. One variant, a missense change in DCLRE1C, was linked in a later analysis to TCR beta V- and J-gene trimming.

This clonotype was obtained from a woman in her twenties or thirties in good health and CMV-seronegative. The chain has TRBV7-2 and TRBJ2-2; a possible D gene is TRBD2 (7 bases). Sequences were obtained from PBMCs. CDR3 bases: TGTGCCAGCAGCTGGGGGGGGCAAACCGGGGAGCTGTTTTTT. It yields the protein CASSWGGQTGELFF.